This TCR beta chain originates from a study of CD8 T cells in ankylosing spondylitis. This clonotype was seen at least ten times. Its specificity is not known. From the 5' RACE reads, TCRdb called clonotypes with MiXCR, one entry per CDR3 protein. The data hold 310,000 or so distinct CDR3 sequences, with around 18% observed a single time. Findings and limits, study-wide: Significantly higher representation of disease-linked clones was reported for matched ankylosing spondylitis synovial fluid. In peripheral blood, disease-linked CD8+ clones occurred at relatively low frequencies. Reports of some motif variants in reactive arthritis synovial fluid and blood predate this one.

Sample: blood, either unsorted or a sorted T cell fraction (not recorded which). The TCR comes from a male donor with ankylosing spondylitis or in good health (not recorded which).

The CDR3 bases are TGCAGCGGCTGGGGGACGAAGGGAGATACGCAGTATTTT. Amino acid sequence: CSGWGTKGDTQYF. The chain uses TRBV29-1 and TRBJ2-3; D might be TRBD1 or TRBD2, each matching 5 bases. The CDR3 contains 13 residues. V lost 7 bases, J lost 5 bases, and 16 bases lay in between. CDR1 is SQVTM, CDR2 ANQGSEA, per germline.